This TCR beta chain was sequenced for a study of T cell changes during pregnancy in multiple sclerosis. Generated by immunoSEQ multiplex PCR, the TCRdb table keeps only in-frame clones and is missing some. The table has about 98,000 clones, 92% seen once. The CDR3 consists of 15 residues. Germline assignment: CDR1 GTSNPN and CDR2 SVGIG (reference sequence). With V trimmed by 3 bases and J by 5 bases, 7 bases remained unmatched. V gene TRBV30 combines with J gene TRBJ2-2; 9 bases fit TRBD1. The clonotype comes from a female donor in good health, enrolled as a control in a pregnancy study. The material was peripheral blood, obtained after pregnancy. CDR3 nucleotides: TGTGCCTGGAGCATTGGGACAGGGAGGACCGGGGAGCTGTTTTTT. Translating gives CAWSIGTGRTGELFF. The whole variable domain, filled in from reference TRBV30 and TRBJ2-2, reads SQTIHQWPATLVQPVGSPLSLECTVEGTSNPNLYWYRQAAGRGLQLLFYSVGIGQISSEVPQNLSASRPQDRQFILSSKKLLLSDSGFYLCAWSIGTGRTGELFFGEGSRLTVL.